The next 30 T cell receptor beta chains were all read from a single sample in a study of PD-L1 blockade in urothelial cancer. The time point denotes: pretreatment peripheral blood. The repertoire was sequenced with immunoSEQ multiplex PCR; TCRdb's copy has only in-frame clones and lacks some. Of under 60,000 clones listed, about 88% are singletons. The material sequenced was PBMCs, taken around atezolizumab (anti-PD-L1) treatment. All receptors come from a man in his 70s with urothelial cancer.

The CDR3 sequence: CASRPPGGQNSPLHF. The CDR3 nucleotides are TGTGCCAGCAGGCCCCCTGGGGGACAGAATTCACCCCTCCACTTT. The chain recombines TRBV6-6 with TRBJ1-6; 7 nucleotides line up with TRBD1. The V segment lost 6 bases and the J segment 7 bases; nucleotides outside the gene matches: 9. Per germline, CDR1 MNHNY and CDR2 SVGAGI (reference sequence). This CDR3 is built from 15 residues.

The rearrangement joins TRBV10-1 to TRBJ2-7; D not certain. V lost 10 bases and J 6 bases, leaving 10 bases between the germline ends. Germline CDR1 and CDR2: WNHNN and SYGVQD (reference sequence). The CDR3 runs to 10 residues. This chain's CDR3 is CATRGAEQYF. DNA of the CDR3: TGCGCCACCCGAGGAGCCGAGCAGTACTTC.

V and J are TRBV18 and TRBJ1-2; TRBD1 matches 9 bases. V was clipped by 4 bases and J by 8 bases; unmatched bases: 8. The CDR3 runs to 14 residues. Germline values: CDR1 KGHSH, CDR2 LQKENI. The CDR3 DNA reads TGTGCCAGCTCACTTGTGGACAGGGGCGGCGGCTACACCTTC. It specifies CASSLVDRGGGYTF.

This clone was picked up one time. V is TRBV9 and J is TRBJ2-7; TRBD2 might be the D (6 bases). Germline values: CDR1 SGDLS, CDR2 YYNGEE. The CDR3 spans 14 residues. V was cut by 2 bases and J by 6 bases, with 15 bases left in between. The CDR3 loop is CASSVGREVGEQYF. The CDR3 DNA follows: TGTGCCAGCAGCGTTGGCAGGGAGGTAGGCGAGCAGTACTTC.

This rearrangement joins TRBV29-1 to TRBJ2-7, with D perhaps TRBD1 (7 bases). CDR1 is SQVTM, CDR2 ANQGSEA, per germline. The ends were cut back, 4 bases at V and 4 bases at J, with 14 bases in the middle. CDR3 length: 13 residues. The CDR3 DNA reads TGCAGCGTTGTATCAGGGGGGAAATACGAGCAGTACTTC. Protein sequence: CSVVSGGKYEQYF.

The chain carries TRBV5-6 and TRBJ2-7, with D hard to call. With 0 bases removed from V and 3 bases from J, the gap between germline ends came to 10 bases. The CDR3 runs to 14 residues. CDR1 SGHDT and CDR2 YYEEEE come from the germline V gene. CDR3 protein: CASSLDGRRYEQYF. The DNA of the CDR3 is TGTGCCAGCAGCTTGGATGGCAGGCGCTACGAGCAGTACTTC.

This rearrangement joins TRBV5-4 to TRBJ2-1; 7 bases agree with TRBD2. This CDR3 is 16 amino acids long. CDR1 and CDR2 (germline): SGHNT, YYREEE (reference sequence). J was trimmed by 0 bases and V by 3 bases; bases with no gene match: 6. The CDR3 DNA is TGTGCCAGCAGCTCCACCGGGGGGAGCTCCTACAATGAGCAGTTCTTC. The encoded protein is CASSSTGGSSYNEQFF.

Points on this clone: Germline is not matched at one junction end, which may reflect a read error. This chain connects TRBV2 to TRBJ2-7, with TRBD1 matching over 8 bases. The V gene's germline CDR1 is SNHLY and CDR2 FYNNEI. The CDR3 loop spans 14 amino acids. The CDR3 DNA reads TGTGCCAGCTCCAGACAGGGGCCCTCCTCCGAGCAGTACTTC. Its protein product is CASSRQGPSSEQYF.

The rearrangement uses TRBV7-3 and TRBJ1-1; 8 nucleotides agree with TRBD1. Germline lookup yields CDR1 SGHTA and CDR2 FQGTGA. The V segment lost 2 bases and the J segment 1 base; nucleotides outside the gene matches: 3. The CDR3 is made up of 15 amino acids. DNA for the CDR3: TGTGCCAGCAGCTTATACGGACAGGGGAACACTGAAGCTTTCTTT. Protein sequence: CASSLYGQGNTEAFF. The full variable domain, rest sourced from reference TRBV7-3 and TRBJ1-1, is GAGVSQTPSNKVTEKGKYVELRCDPISGHTALYWYRQSLGQGPEFLIYFQGTGAADDSGLPNDRFFAVRPEGSVSTLKIQRTERGDSAVYLCASSLYGQGNTEAFFGQGTRLTVV.

The genes are TRBV4-3 and TRBJ2-1, with 9 bases that match TRBD2. V was clipped by 2 bases and J by 2 bases; unmatched bases: 16. Germline CDR1 LGHNA, CDR2 YSLEER. The length of the CDR3 is 20 residues. The CDR3 DNA reads as TGCGCCAGCAGCCAACTAGTCTCGACTAGCGGATACGAGGCCTACAATGAGCAGTTCTTC. Its translation: CASSQLVSTSGYEAYNEQFF.

This clone was observed a handful of times. CDR3 loop: CASSSRLAGSYNEQFF. Written as DNA, the CDR3 is TGTGCCAGCAGCTCTAGACTAGCGGGTTCCTACAATGAGCAGTTCTTC. The chain recombines TRBV14 with TRBJ2-1, with 10 bases identical to TRBD2. CDR3 size: 16 residues. CDR1 is SGHDN, CDR2 FVKESK, per germline. V lost 5 bases and J lost 1; bases outside the gene matches: 5.

This clone was seen a single time. The rearrangement links TRBV7-3 to TRBJ1-3; D gene ambiguous. CDR1 is SGHTA and CDR2 is FQGTGA in the germline V gene. The CDR3 is made up of 13 amino acids. V lost 3 bases and J 3 bases, leaving 6 bases between the germline ends. The CDR3 region has the DNA TGTGCCAGCAGCTTGGGCAGTGGAAACACCATATATTTT. Translation: CASSLGSGNTIYF.

A few counts support this clone. This chain uses TRBV4-3 with TRBJ2-5; 7 bases line up with TRBD1. Looked up from germline, CDR1 is LGHNA and CDR2 is YSLEER. This CDR3 has 15 residues. V was clipped by 2 bases and J by 1 base; unmatched bases: 4. CDR3 DNA: TGCGCCAGCAGCCAAACAGGGGCCCGCCAAGAGACCCAGTACTTC. Its translation is CASSQTGARQETQYF.

The V call is TRBV5-4, the J call TRBJ2-1; TRBD2 matches 8 bases. The length of the CDR3 is 15 residues. The V and J ends lost 0 bases and 6 bases, in that order; junction bases with no gene match: 5. Per the germline V gene, CDR1 is SGHNT and CDR2 is YYREEE (reference sequence). The CDR3 bases are TGTGCCAGCAGCTTGGTCGGGGGGGCTAGCAATGAGCAGTTCTTC. Translating gives CASSLVGGASNEQFF.

The J gene is TRBJ2-3, the V gene TRBV6-1; TRBD1 might be the D (6 bases). CDR3 length: 15 amino acids. V was shortened by 7 bases and J by 5 bases, with 19 bases between the two germline ends. Germline V CDR1 and CDR2: MNHNS, SASEGT. The DNA of the CDR3 is TGTGCCAGCACGGAACAGGGACCACATCTAGATACGCAGTATTTT. This encodes CASTEQGPHLDTQYF.

This clone came up a few times. V is TRBV19 and J is TRBJ1-5; D is possibly TRBD1 (6 bases). Trimming left V 2 bases short and J 6 bases short, with 14 bases between. The germline CDR1 and CDR2 sequences are LNHDA and SQIVND (reference sequence). CDR3 size: 15 residues. The CDR3 region is CASSISRGRSQPQHF. Here the CDR3 DNA reads TGTGCCAGTAGTATAAGCAGGGGAAGAAGTCAGCCCCAGCATTTT.

This chain links TRBV7-2 with TRBJ2-1, with D possibly being TRBD1 (6 bases). In germline, CDR1 is SGHTA, CDR2 FQGNSA. The CDR3 extends over 13 amino acids. Trimming took 5 bases from V and 6 from J, leaving 11 bases between them. DNA of the CDR3: TGTGCCAGCAGCGGAGGACAGTTCAATGAGCAGTTCTTC. Its translation: CASSGGQFNEQFF. Looking up the rest from reference TRBV7-2 and TRBJ2-1 gives the full variable domain: GAGVSQSPSNKVTEKGKDVELRCDPISGHTALYWYRQSLGQGLEFLIYFQGNSAPDKSGLPSDRFSAERTGGSVSTLTIQRTQQEDSAVYLCASSGGQFNEQFFGPGTRLTVL.

The gene calls are TRBV11-3 and TRBJ2-1; 8 nucleotides line up with TRBD2. Germline assignment: CDR1 SGHNT and CDR2 YENEEA. The junction had 0 bases not matched to a gene; V was cut back by 3 bases and J by 8 bases. This CDR3 has 12 amino acids. The CDR3: CASSFSGDEQFF. The CDR3, as DNA: TGTGCCAGCAGCTTTAGCGGGGATGAGCAGTTCTTC. Filled out from reference TRBV11-3 and TRBJ2-1, the complete variable domain reads EAGVVQSPRYKIIEKKQPVAFWCNPISGHNTLYWYLQNLGQGPELLIRYENEEAVDDSQLPKDRFSAERLKGVDSTLKIQPAELGDSAVYLCASSFSGDEQFFGPGTRLTVL.

The genes are TRBV5-6 and TRBJ2-7; D is unclear. The CDR3 is made up of 12 amino acids. V was trimmed by 3 bases and J by 2 bases, leaving 6 bases between them. Germline V gives CDR1 SGHDT, CDR2 YYEEEE. DNA of the CDR3: TGTGCCAGCAGCTCGAGCCCCTACGAGCAGTACTTC. It is translated as CASSSSPYEQYF.

This clone was counted between two and nine times. J is TRBJ1-1 and V is TRBV11-2; 10 bases match TRBD1. Per germline, CDR1 SGHAT and CDR2 FQNNGV. J lost 2 bases, V lost 6 bases, and 3 bases had no gene match. The CDR3 is made up of 14 amino acids. The CDR3 nucleotides read TGTGCCAGCAGACGGGACAGGGGTAACACTGAAGCTTTCTTT. Translating gives CASRRDRGNTEAFF.

CDR3 coding DNA: TGTGCCAGCAGCCAAGATTCAGGGAACGGTGACGAAAAACTGTTTTTT. Its translation: CASSQDSGNGDEKLFF. The chain has TRBV4-2 and TRBJ1-4, with D perhaps matching TRBD1 (5 bases). Trimming cost V 0 bases and J 8 bases, with 16 bases left between them. Germline V gives CDR1 LGHNA, CDR2 YNFKEQ. CDR3 length: 16 amino acids.

The chain carries TRBV7-6 and TRBJ1-5, with D possibly TRBD1 on 6 matching bases. Germline V lookup: CDR1 SGHVS, CDR2 FNYEAQ. The V and J ends lost 2 bases and 5 bases respectively, with 10 bases between them. The CDR3 totals 14 residues. CDR3 residues: CASSLRAGDQPQHF. The CDR3 DNA sequence: TGTGCCAGCAGCTTAAGGGCAGGGGATCAGCCCCAGCATTTT. Drawing the rest from reference TRBV7-6 and TRBJ1-5, the complete variable domain is GAGVSQSPRYKVTKRGQDVALRCDPISGHVSLYWYRQALGQGPEFLTYFNYEAQQDKSGLPNDRFSAERPEGSISTLTIQRTEQRDSAMYRCASSLRAGDQPQHFGDGTRLSIL.

CDR3 coding DNA: TGTGCTAGTGCCACCGGGACAGCCCGTGGCTACACCTTC. It translates to CASATGTARGYTF. The V call is TRBV12-5, the J call TRBJ1-2; 7 nucleotides line up with TRBD1. Germline V gene lookup returns CDR1 LGHNT and CDR2 FRNRAP. The V and J ends lost 7 bases and 7 bases, in that order; junction bases with no gene match: 9. This CDR3 contains 13 residues.

V gene TRBV11-3 combines with J gene TRBJ2-1; maybe TRBD2 (5 bases). The ends were cut back, 0 bases at V and 7 bases at J, with 16 bases in the middle. This CDR3 contains 16 residues. CDR1 and CDR2 (germline): SGHNT, YENEEA. The CDR3 DNA reads TGTGCCAGCAGCTTAGATCTATCGGTGGGGAGTAATGAGCAGTTCTTC. Protein product: CASSLDLSVGSNEQFF. Variable domain in full (rest from reference TRBV11-3 and TRBJ2-1): EAGVVQSPRYKIIEKKQPVAFWCNPISGHNTLYWYLQNLGQGPELLIRYENEEAVDDSQLPKDRFSAERLKGVDSTLKIQPAELGDSAVYLCASSLDLSVGSNEQFFGPGTRLTVL.

This clone was seen many times. The V call is TRBV5-1, the J call TRBJ1-1, with 9 bases matching TRBD1. With 4 bases clipped from V and 4 bases from J, the junction kept 8 bases outside the gene matches. Per germline, CDR1 SGHRS and CDR2 YFSETQ. The CDR3 is made up of 15 amino acids. The CDR3 region is CASSGHTGGVTEAFF. CDR3 coding DNA: TGCGCCAGCAGCGGACATACAGGGGGCGTCACTGAAGCTTTCTTT.

The V call is TRBV6-1, the J call TRBJ1-1, with TRBD1 matching 12 bases. CDR1 is MNHNS and CDR2 is SASEGT in the germline V gene. V lost 8 bases to trimming and J lost 4 bases; unmatched junction nucleotides: 5. CDR3 length: 14 residues. The CDR3 loop reads CASGGGQGATEAFF. The CDR3 region has the DNA TGTGCCAGCGGGGGGGGACAGGGGGCCACTGAAGCTTTCTTT.

The V gene is TRBV7-2, the J gene TRBJ1-1, with D perhaps TRBD1 (5 bases). The V gene's germline CDR1 is SGHTA and CDR2 FQGNSA. V dropped 7 bases and J dropped 1 base, with 13 bases sitting between them. The CDR3 loop spans 14 amino acids. The CDR3 nucleotides read TGTGCCAGCACCCTAACCAGGGCGAACACTGAAGCTTTCTTT. It codes for CASTLTRANTEAFF. Full variable domain (outside the CDR3, taken from reference TRBV7-2 and TRBJ1-1): GAGVSQSPSNKVTEKGKDVELRCDPISGHTALYWYRQSLGQGLEFLIYFQGNSAPDKSGLPSDRFSAERTGGSVSTLTIQRTQQEDSAVYLCASTLTRANTEAFFGQGTRLTVV.

The chain is built from TRBV4-3 and TRBJ2-5, with TRBD2 matching over 14 bases. Losses at the gene ends were 1 base for V and 7 bases for J; bases not matched to a gene: 2. Germline loops: CDR1 LGHNA, CDR2 YSLEER. This CDR3 comprises 15 residues. CDR3 protein: CASSQGLAGGVTQYF. The CDR3 region has the DNA TGCGCCAGCAGCCAAGGACTAGCGGGAGGGGTGACCCAGTACTTC.

The rearrangement links TRBV9 to TRBJ2-1; 10 positions match TRBD2. Germline V lookup: CDR1 SGDLS, CDR2 YYNGEE. The CDR3 has 16 amino acids. The trim removed 0 bases at V and 7 bases at J, leaving 7 bases unmatched. CDR3 bases: TGTGCCAGCAGCGTAGGTTCTAGCGGGAGCGGGAATGAGCAGTTCTTC. Its protein is CASSVGSSGSGNEQFF.

In its sample, this clone was seen once. The chain combines TRBV5-1 with TRBJ1-3; 9 positions agree with TRBD1. Germline V gene lookup returns CDR1 SGHRS and CDR2 YFSETQ. The CDR3 is made up of 15 amino acids. Trimming removed 0 bases from V and 8 bases from J; junction bases left unmatched: 6. The CDR3 DNA sequence: TGCGCCAGCAGCTTGGAGGGACAGGGAAGGGACACCATATATTTT. Translating it yields CASSLEGQGRDTIYF.